One T cell receptor (beta chain) is described in this entry. What it binds is unknown. Sequencing was performed with immunoSEQ multiplex PCR; in TCRdb, only in-frame clones are kept and a portion is missing. Among around 100,000 clones listed, approximately 90% were seen once. This sample was included in a study of OX40 agonist ivuxolimab in advanced cancers. Study at large: Ivuxolimab, an agonistic anti-OX40 (CD134) antibody, was given to patients. A mean age of around 60 years, range about 20 to 79, was recorded, and about 83% were male. Broader study findings: Fewer expanded clones were found on average in CD4+ than in CD8+ T cells.

The V gene's germline CDR1 is SGHAT and CDR2 FQNNGV. Deletions cut 2 bases from V and 0 bases from J, with 15 bases between. The CDR3 has 17 residues. Patients were excluded for autoimmune disease history or systemic immunosuppression. This chain joins TRBV11-2 and TRBJ2-3; no clear D gene. The origin of this receptor is an adult with an advanced solid tumor such as melanoma, head and neck, liver or kidney cancer. This sample comprised CD4+ or CD8+ T cells sorted from blood, obtained in a trial of the OX40 agonist ivuxolimab. The chain's CDR3 is CASSLLGRGISTDTQYF. CDR3 sequence (DNA): TGTGCCAGCAGCTTATTAGGCCGCGGCATTAGCACAGATACGCAGTATTTT.